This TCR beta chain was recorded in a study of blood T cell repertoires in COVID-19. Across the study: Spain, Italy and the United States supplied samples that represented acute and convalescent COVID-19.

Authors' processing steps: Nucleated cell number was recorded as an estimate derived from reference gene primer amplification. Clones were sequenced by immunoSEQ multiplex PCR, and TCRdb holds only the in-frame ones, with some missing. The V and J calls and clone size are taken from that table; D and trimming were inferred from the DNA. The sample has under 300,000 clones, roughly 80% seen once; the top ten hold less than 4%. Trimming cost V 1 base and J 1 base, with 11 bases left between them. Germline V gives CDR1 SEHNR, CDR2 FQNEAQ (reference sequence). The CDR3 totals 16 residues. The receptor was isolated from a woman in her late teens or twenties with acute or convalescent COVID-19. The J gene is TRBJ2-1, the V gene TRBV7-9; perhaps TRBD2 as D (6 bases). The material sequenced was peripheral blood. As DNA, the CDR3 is TGTGCCAGCAGCTTAGACGGGGGAGAATCCTACAATGAGCAGTTCTTC. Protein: CASSLDGGESYNEQFF.